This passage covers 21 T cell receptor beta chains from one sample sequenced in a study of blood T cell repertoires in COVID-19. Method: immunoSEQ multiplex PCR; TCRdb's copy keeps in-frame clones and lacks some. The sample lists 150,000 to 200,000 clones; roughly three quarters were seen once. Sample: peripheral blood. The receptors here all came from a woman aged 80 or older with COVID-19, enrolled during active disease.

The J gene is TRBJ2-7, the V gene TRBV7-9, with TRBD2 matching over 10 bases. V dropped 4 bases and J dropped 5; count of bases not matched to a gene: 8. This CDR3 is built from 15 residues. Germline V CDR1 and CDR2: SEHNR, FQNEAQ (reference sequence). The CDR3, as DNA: TGTGCCAGCAGCTCTGAGCGGGAGGGCCTGGACGAGCAGTACTTC. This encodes CASSSEREGLDEQYF.

This CDR3 is CASSRGGTEQFF. For the CDR3, the DNA is TGTGCCAGCAGCCGGGGGGGCACTGAGCAGTTCTTC. The chain has TRBV6-1 and TRBJ2-1, with TRBD2 identical over 8 bases. This CDR3 is 12 amino acids long. Per the germline V gene, CDR1 is MNHNS and CDR2 is SASEGT. V shed 6 bases, J shed 9 bases, and the junction held 4 bases outside the gene matches.

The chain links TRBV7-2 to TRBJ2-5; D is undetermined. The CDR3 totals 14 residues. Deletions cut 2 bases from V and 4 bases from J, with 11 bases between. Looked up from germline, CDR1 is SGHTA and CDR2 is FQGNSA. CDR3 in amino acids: CASSLMAGIETQYF. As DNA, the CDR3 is TGTGCCAGCAGCTTAATGGCAGGAATAGAGACCCAGTACTTC.

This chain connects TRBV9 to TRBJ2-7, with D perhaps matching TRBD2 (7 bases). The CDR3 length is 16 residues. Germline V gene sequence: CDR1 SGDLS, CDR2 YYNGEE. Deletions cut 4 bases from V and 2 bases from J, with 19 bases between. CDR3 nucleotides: TGTGCCAGCAGCCCCCTTGGGGGGGCCTCCCCCTACGAGCAGTACTTC. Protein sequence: CASSPLGGASPYEQYF.

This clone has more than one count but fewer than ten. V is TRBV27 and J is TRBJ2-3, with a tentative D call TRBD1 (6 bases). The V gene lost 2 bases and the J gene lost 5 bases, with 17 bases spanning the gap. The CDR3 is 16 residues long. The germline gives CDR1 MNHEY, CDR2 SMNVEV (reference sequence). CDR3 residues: CASSLPGVPLGDTQYF. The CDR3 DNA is TGTGCCAGCAGTTTACCAGGGGTGCCCTTGGGAGATACGCAGTATTTT.

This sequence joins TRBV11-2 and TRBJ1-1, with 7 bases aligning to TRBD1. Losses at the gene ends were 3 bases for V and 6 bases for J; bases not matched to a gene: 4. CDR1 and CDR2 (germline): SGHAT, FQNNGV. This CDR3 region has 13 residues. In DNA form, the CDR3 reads TGTGCCAGCAGCTTGGCAGGGGGAGCTGAAGCTTTCTTT. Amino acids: CASSLAGGAEAFF.

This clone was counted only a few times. CDR3 protein: CASRQTGAGNTIYF. The CDR3 nucleotides are TGTGCCAGCAGACAGACGGGGGCTGGAAACACCATATATTTT. This chain links TRBV7-2 with TRBJ1-3; tentative D call: TRBD1 (5 bases). This CDR3 comprises 14 residues. V gave up 6 bases and J gave up 2 bases, with 11 bases separating them. In germline, CDR1 is SGHTA, CDR2 FQGNSA.

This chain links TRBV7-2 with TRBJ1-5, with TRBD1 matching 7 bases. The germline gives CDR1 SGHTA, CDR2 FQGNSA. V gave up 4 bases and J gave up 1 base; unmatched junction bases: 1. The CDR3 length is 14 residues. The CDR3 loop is CASSSQGSNQPQHF. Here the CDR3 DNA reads TGTGCCAGCAGCTCACAGGGGAGCAATCAGCCCCAGCATTTT.

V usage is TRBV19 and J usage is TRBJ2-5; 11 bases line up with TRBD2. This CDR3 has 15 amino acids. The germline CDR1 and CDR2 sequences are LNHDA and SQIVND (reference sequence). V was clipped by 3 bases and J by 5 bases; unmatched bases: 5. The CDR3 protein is CASSISSGGPETQYF. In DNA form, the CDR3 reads TGTGCCAGTAGTATTTCTAGCGGGGGGCCCGAGACCCAGTACTTC.

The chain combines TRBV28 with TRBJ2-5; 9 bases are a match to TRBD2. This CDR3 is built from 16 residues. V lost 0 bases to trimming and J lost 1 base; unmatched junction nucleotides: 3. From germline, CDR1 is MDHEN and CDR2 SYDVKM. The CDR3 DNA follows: TGTGCCAGCAGTTTATGGACTAGCGGAGGCCAAGAGACCCAGTACTTC. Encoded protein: CASSLWTSGGQETQYF.

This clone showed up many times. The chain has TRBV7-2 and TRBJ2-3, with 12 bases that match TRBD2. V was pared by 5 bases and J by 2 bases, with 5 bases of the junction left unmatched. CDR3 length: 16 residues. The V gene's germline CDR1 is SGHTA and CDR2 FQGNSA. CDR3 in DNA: TGTGCCAGCAGCCCCCGGACTAGCGGGATCACAGATACGCAGTATTTT. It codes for CASSPRTSGITDTQYF.

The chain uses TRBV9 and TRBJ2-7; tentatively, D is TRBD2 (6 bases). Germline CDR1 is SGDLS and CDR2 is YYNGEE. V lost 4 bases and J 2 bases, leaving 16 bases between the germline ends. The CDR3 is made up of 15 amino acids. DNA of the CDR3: TGTGCCAGCAGCCAATATAGCGGTAACCCCTACGAGCAGTACTTC. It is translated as CASSQYSGNPYEQYF.

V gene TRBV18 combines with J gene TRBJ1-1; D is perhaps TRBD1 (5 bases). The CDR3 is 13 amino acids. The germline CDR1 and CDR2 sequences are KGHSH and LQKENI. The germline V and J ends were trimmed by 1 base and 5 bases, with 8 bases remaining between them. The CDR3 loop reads CASSPQGRTEAFF. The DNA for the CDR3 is TGTGCCAGCTCACCACAGGGGAGGACTGAAGCTTTCTTT.

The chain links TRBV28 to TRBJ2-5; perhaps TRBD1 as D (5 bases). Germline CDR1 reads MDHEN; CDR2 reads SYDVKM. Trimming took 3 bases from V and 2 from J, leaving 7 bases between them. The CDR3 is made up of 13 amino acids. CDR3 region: CASSFQGQETQYF. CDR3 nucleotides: TGTGCCAGCAGTTTCCAGGGTCAAGAGACCCAGTACTTC. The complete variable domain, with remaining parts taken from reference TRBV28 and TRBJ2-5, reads DVKVTQSSRYLVKRTGEKVFLECVQDMDHENMFWYRQDPGLGLRLIYFSYDVKMKEKGDIPEGYSVSREKKERFSLILESASTNQTSMYLCASSFQGQETQYFGPGTRLLVL.

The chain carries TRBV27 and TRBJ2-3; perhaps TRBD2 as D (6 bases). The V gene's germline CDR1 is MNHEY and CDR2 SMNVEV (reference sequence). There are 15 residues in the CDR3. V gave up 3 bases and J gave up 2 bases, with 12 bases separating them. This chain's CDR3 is CASSFRDSNTDTQYF. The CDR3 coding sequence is TGTGCCAGCAGTTTCCGGGACTCCAACACAGATACGCAGTATTTT.

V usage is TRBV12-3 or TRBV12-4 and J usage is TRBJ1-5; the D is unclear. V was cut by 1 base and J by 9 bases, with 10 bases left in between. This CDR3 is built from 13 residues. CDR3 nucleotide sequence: TGTGCCAGCAGTTTAGGTTCGTATCCGCCCCAGCATTTT. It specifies CASSLGSYPPQHF.

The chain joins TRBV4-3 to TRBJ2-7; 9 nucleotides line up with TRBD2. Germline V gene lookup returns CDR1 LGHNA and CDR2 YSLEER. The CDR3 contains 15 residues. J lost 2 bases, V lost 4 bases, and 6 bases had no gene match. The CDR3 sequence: CASSLWRGGAYEQYF. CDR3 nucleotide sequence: TGCGCCAGCAGCCTCTGGCGGGGGGGCGCCTACGAGCAGTACTTC.

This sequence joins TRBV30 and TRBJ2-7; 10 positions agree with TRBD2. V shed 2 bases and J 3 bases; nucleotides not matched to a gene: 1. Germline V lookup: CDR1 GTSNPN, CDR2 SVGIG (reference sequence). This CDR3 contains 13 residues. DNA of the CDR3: TGTGCCTGGAGTCCTAGCGGGGGCTACGAGCAGTACTTC. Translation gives CAWSPSGGYEQYF.

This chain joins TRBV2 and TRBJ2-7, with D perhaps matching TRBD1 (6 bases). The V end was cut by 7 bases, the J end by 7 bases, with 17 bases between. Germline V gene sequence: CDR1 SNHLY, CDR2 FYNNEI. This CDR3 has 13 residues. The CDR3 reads CASTQDSAWEQYF. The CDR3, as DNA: TGTGCCAGCACCCAGGACAGCGCCTGGGAGCAGTACTTC.

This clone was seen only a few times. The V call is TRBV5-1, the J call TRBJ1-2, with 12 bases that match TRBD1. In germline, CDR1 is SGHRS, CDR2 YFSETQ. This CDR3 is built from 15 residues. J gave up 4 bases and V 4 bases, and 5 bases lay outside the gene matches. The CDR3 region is CASSPGTGGIYGYTF. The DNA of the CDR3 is TGCGCCAGCAGCCCCGGGACAGGGGGCATCTATGGCTACACCTTC. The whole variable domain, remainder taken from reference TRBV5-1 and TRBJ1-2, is KAGVTQTPRYLIKTRGQQVTLSCSPISGHRSVSWYQQTPGQGLQFLFEYFSETQRNKGNFPGRFSGRQFSNSRSEMNVSTLELGDSALYLCASSPGTGGIYGYTFGSGTRLTVV.

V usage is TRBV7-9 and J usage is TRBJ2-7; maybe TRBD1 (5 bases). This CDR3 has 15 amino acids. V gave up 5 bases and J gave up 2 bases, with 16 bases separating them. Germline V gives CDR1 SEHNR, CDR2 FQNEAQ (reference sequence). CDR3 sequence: CASSQEILQAYEQYF. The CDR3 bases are TGTGCCAGCAGCCAGGAGATATTACAGGCCTACGAGCAGTACTTC.